One and the same sample provided the 17 T cell receptor beta chains below, sequenced in a study of T cells in Graves' hyperthyroidism and ophthalmopathy. Amplification targeted TCR beta CDR3 regions from RNA transcripts. The TCR CDR3 was amplified in a first-round RT-PCR using the HTBI primer set. MiXCR was run by TCRdb on the multiplex PCR reads, yielding one entry per CDR3 protein. The repertoire holds approximately 150,000 distinct CDR3 sequences, with 8% to 9.5% as singletons. Sequencing was carried out using blood. The receptors derive from a woman aged 18-29 years with Graves' hyperthyroidism that later progressed to Graves' ophthalmopathy.

The rearrangement uses TRBV5-6 and TRBJ1-4; the D is unclear. The CDR3 consists of 14 residues. Germline CDR1 is SGHDT and CDR2 is YYEEEE. The V end lost 2 bases, the J end lost 1 base, and 6 bases lay between the germline ends. The CDR3 reads CASSFWETNEKLFF. The CDR3 bases are TGTGCCAGCAGCTTTTGGGAAACTAATGAAAAACTGTTTTTT.

Many counts were recorded for this clonotype. J is TRBJ1-4 and V is TRBV28; D unclear. V lost 3 bases and J lost 2, with 7 bases in between. CDR1 and CDR2 from the germline V gene are MDHEN and SYDVKM. The CDR3 has 14 residues. CDR3 DNA sequence: TGTGCCAGCAGTTTCGGGGTTACTAATGAAAAACTGTTTTTT. Its translation: CASSFGVTNEKLFF.

In its sample, this clonotype was seen a few times. In DNA, the CDR3 is TGTGCCAGCAGCCTTGGACTAGCGGGGGGGCTCGATGAGCAGTTCTTC. Protein sequence: CASSLGLAGGLDEQFF. The V call is TRBV6-1, the J call TRBJ2-1; 15 bases match TRBD2. Unmatched junction bases numbered 8, after V lost 6 bases and J lost 8 bases. CDR1 is MNHNS, CDR2 SASEGT, per germline. The CDR3 extends over 16 amino acids.

In regard to this clonotype: A read error may produce the germline difference seen at one junction end. The genes are TRBV13 and TRBJ2-5, with unresolved D. Germline CDR1 and CDR2: PRHDT and FYEKMQ (reference sequence). The length of the CDR3 is 11 residues. This CDR3 is CASNLRETQYF. CDR3 DNA: TGTGCCAGCAACTTACGGGAGACCCAGTACTTC.

The genes are TRBV9 and TRBJ2-5, with TRBD2 matching 8 bases. The V segment lost 4 bases and the J segment 4 bases; nucleotides outside the gene matches: 9. This CDR3 region has 15 residues. CDR1 SGDLS and CDR2 YYNGEE come from the germline V gene. CDR3 nucleotide sequence: TGTGCCAGCAGCCCCGTCGGGGGGGCGGGAGAGACCCAGTACTTC. This codes for CASSPVGGAGETQYF.

Ten or more counts support this clonotype. This chain links TRBV20-1 with TRBJ2-3, with 9 bases aligning to TRBD2. Trimming took 0 bases from V and 0 from J; bases not matched to a gene: 4. The CDR3 covers 16 residues. Germline lookup yields CDR1 DFQATT and CDR2 SNEGSKA (reference sequence). This CDR3 is CSARDLSGGSTDTQYF. Here the CDR3 DNA reads TGCAGTGCTAGAGATCTAAGCGGGGGGAGCACAGATACGCAGTATTTT.

The rearrangement links TRBV25-1 to TRBJ1-3, with D maybe TRBD1 (5 bases). The CDR3 extends over 15 amino acids. Germline values: CDR1 MGHDK, CDR2 SYGVNS. V lost 6 bases and J 4 bases, leaving 16 bases between the germline ends. The DNA for the CDR3 is TGTGCCAGCAGGCTAGATACAGGCTACGGAAACACCATATATTTT. The encoded protein is CASRLDTGYGNTIYF. Full variable domain (outside the CDR3, taken from reference TRBV25-1 and TRBJ1-3): EADIYQTPRYLVIGTGKKITLECSQTMGHDKMYWYQQDPGMELHLIHYSYGVNSTEKGDLSSESTVSRIRTEHFPLTLESARPSHTSQYLCASRLDTGYGNTIYFGEGSWLTVV.

This clonotype was counted at least ten times. CDR3 loop: CATSPSLTTGVNGYTF. The CDR3, as DNA: TGTGCCACCAGCCCCTCTCTCACTACAGGAGTGAATGGCTACACCTTC. This chain connects TRBV15 to TRBJ1-2; a possible D gene is TRBD1 (5 bases). The CDR3 length is 16 residues. Germline CDR1 is LNHNV and CDR2 is YYDKDF (reference sequence). The germline V and J ends were trimmed by 5 bases and 6 bases, with 22 bases remaining between them.

There are many counts of this clonotype. The V call is TRBV11-1, the J call TRBJ1-5; D unresolved. Trimming pared 3 bases from V and 5 bases from J, leaving 8 bases between. The CDR3 has 13 amino acids. Germline CDR1 and CDR2: SGHAT and FQDESV (reference sequence). Here the CDR3 reads CASSLNNDQPQHF. In DNA, the CDR3 is TGTGCCAGCAGCTTGAATAACGATCAGCCCCAGCATTTT.

This clonotype was counted many times. V gene TRBV11-2 combines with J gene TRBJ2-5; 7 bases agree with TRBD2. Trimming cost V 1 base and J 4 bases; bases outside gene matches: 6. Germline V CDR1 and CDR2: SGHAT, FQNNGV. The CDR3 runs to 15 residues. CDR3 residues: CASSLGGGSVETQYF. The DNA of the CDR3 is TGTGCCAGCAGCTTAGGGGGCGGGAGCGTAGAGACCCAGTACTTC.

In its sample, this clonotype was seen many times. The chain combines TRBV11-2 with TRBJ1-6, with TRBD1 identical over 7 bases. The CDR3 has 16 amino acids. Trimming at V came to 5 bases and at J to 6 bases, leaving 10 bases not matched to a gene. Germline V CDR1 and CDR2: SGHAT, FQNNGV. The DNA of the CDR3 is TGTGCCAGCAGCCTACTAAACAGGGGCCTTAATTCACCCCTCCACTTT. Its translation: CASSLLNRGLNSPLHF.

This clonotype was recorded many times. The rearrangement links TRBV7-3 to TRBJ1-1, with a possible D match to TRBD1 (5 bases). The V and J ends lost 1 base and 0 bases respectively, with 9 bases between them. The germline V gene has CDR1 SGHTA and CDR2 FQGTGA. The CDR3 extends over 15 amino acids. CDR3 region: CASSLRGALNTEAFF. As DNA, the CDR3 is TGTGCCAGCAGCTTAAGGGGCGCCCTGAACACTGAAGCTTTCTTT.

The J gene is TRBJ2-3, the V gene TRBV5-6, with 9 bases matching TRBD1. The ends lost 3 bases at V and 2 bases at J; junction bases unmatched: 7. From germline, CDR1 is SGHDT and CDR2 YYEEEE. The CDR3 totals 16 residues. CDR3 sequence: CASSWRGQGVTDTQYF. The CDR3 DNA reads as TGTGCCAGCAGCTGGCGGGGACAGGGAGTCACAGATACGCAGTATTTT.

Ten or more counts support this clonotype. As DNA, the CDR3 is TGTGCCAGCAGCCCAGGACTAGCGACTATCCCGAGCACAGATACGCAGTATTTT. It translates to CASSPGLATIPSTDTQYF. The gene calls are TRBV3-1 and TRBJ2-3, with 9 bases lining up with TRBD2. The CDR3 has 18 amino acids. The J segment lost 0 bases and the V segment lost 4 bases, leaving 11 bases of the junction unmatched. Looked up from germline, CDR1 is LGHDT and CDR2 is YNNKEL (reference sequence).

This chain links TRBV7-2 with TRBJ1-4; 9 bases match TRBD1. The CDR3 extends over 13 amino acids. Trimming took 1 base from V and 11 from J; bases not matched to a gene: 2. CDR1 and CDR2 from the germline V gene are SGHTA and FQGNSA. The CDR3 protein is CASSLVGTGKLFF. CDR3 bases: TGTGCCAGCAGCTTAGTCGGGACAGGGAAACTGTTTTTT. Drawing the rest from reference TRBV7-2 and TRBJ1-4, the complete variable domain is GAGVSQSPSNKVTEKGKDVELRCDPISGHTALYWYRQSLGQGLEFLIYFQGNSAPDKSGLPSDRFSAERTGGSVSTLTIQRTQQEDSAVYLCASSLVGTGKLFFGSGTQLSVL.

Note on this clonotype: Possible read error: a much larger clone is one base away. V gene TRBV19 combines with J gene TRBJ2-1; 7 bases line up with TRBD2. The CDR3 totals 16 residues. CDR1 and CDR2 (germline): LNHDA, SQIVND (reference sequence). CDR3 coding DNA: TGTGCCAGTAGTATAAGCGGGGCGAGCTCCTACAATGAGCAGCTCTTC. Translated: CASSISGASSYNEQLF.

The chain links TRBV24-1 to TRBJ1-2; D call uncertain. The CDR3 covers 13 residues. CDR1 and CDR2 (germline): KGHDR, SFDVKD. Trimming removed 5 bases from V and 4 bases from J, with 10 bases in between. CDR3 sequence reads: CATSGGEPYGYTF. DNA of the CDR3: TGTGCCACCAGTGGAGGAGAGCCCTATGGCTACACCTTC.